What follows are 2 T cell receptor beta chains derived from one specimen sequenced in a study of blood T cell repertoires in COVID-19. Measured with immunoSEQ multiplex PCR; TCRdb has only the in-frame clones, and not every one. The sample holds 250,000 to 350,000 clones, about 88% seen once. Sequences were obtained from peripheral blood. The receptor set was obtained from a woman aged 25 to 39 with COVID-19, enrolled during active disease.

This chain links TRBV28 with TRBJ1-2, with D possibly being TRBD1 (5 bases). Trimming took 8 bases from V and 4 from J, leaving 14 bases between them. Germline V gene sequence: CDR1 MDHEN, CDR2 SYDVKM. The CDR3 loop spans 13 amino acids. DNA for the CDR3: TGTGCCAGCCTTATCGGGGGAGGCTATGGCTACACCTTC. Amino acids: CASLIGGGYGYTF.

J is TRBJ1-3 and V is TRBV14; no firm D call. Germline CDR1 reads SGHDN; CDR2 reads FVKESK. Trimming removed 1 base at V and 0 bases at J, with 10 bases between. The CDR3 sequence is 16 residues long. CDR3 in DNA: TGTGCCAGCAGCCAAGGTCCAGTGATCTCTGGAAACACCATATATTTT. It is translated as CASSQGPVISGNTIYF.